Listed below are T cell receptor beta chains from one sample, sequenced in a study of blood T cells in healthy people across ages. From the 5' RACE reads, TCRdb called clonotypes with MiXCR, one entry per CDR3 protein. In the table there are hundreds of thousands of distinct CDR3 sequences, more than 45% of which are singletons. The sample comprised blood. Source of these receptors: a man aged 80 or over in good health. Both conserved end residues are part of each CDR3. Each record gives: V gene, D gene, clone size, J gene, CDR3 protein, CDR3 DNA. A D gene is named only where the DNA matches it firmly. Expanded clones are given a class, and other clones once, few, many or no size at all.

>TRBV5-1|-|-|TRBJ2-5
CASSLEGERLREQYF
TGCGCCAGCAGCTTGGAGGGCGAGCGGCTACGGGAGCAGTACTTC
>TRBV6-2/TRBV6-3|TRBD1|-|TRBJ2-2
CASGRDSFTGELFF
TGTGCCAGCGGCCGGGACAGCTTCACCGGGGAGCTGTTTTTT
>TRBV14|TRBD2|few|TRBJ2-5
CARSSSGRETQYF
TGTGCTAGGAGCAGTAGCGGGAGAGAGACCCAGTACTTC
>TRBV21-1|-|few|TRBJ2-5
CASSKDDVRQYF
TGTGCCAGCAGCAAAGACGACGTTCGGCAGTACTTC
>TRBV20-1|TRBD2|-|TRBJ2-3
CSAITSGGSTDTQYF
TGCAGTGCTATTACTAGCGGGGGTAGCACAGATACGCAGTATTTT
>TRBV5-1|-|-|TRBJ2-3
CASRRGGGPTDTQYF
TGCGCCAGCCGAAGGGGGGGGGGACCCACAGATACGCAGTATTTT
>TRBV6-2/TRBV6-3|-|-|TRBJ1-1
CASSHGRGNFEAFF
TGTGCCAGCAGCCACGGGAGGGGGAATTTTGAAGCTTTCTTT
>TRBV12-3/TRBV12-4|-|-|TRBJ1-4
CASSSPVRATNAKLFF
TGTGCCAGCAGTTCCCCCGTCCGAGCAACTAATGCAAAACTGTTTTTT
>TRBV18|-|-|TRBJ2-5
CASSVRGETQYF
TGTGCCAGCTCGGTACGGGGAGAGACCCAGTACTTC
>TRBV5-6|-|-|TRBJ2-2
CASSLGGQARTGELFF
TGTGCCAGCAGCTTGGGTGGTCAGGCGAGAACCGGGGAGCTGTTTTTT
>TRBV9|-|-|TRBJ2-3
CASSPPDGVAYSGTQYF
TGTGCCAGCAGCCCCCCCGACGGGGTGGCCTACTCAGGTACGCAGTATTTT
>TRBV6-6|TRBD1|once|TRBJ2-7
CASMWTGRYEQYF
TGTGCCAGCATGTGGACAGGGCGGTACGAGCAGTACTTC
>TRBV4-2|-|-|TRBJ2-5
CASSPGGWGQETQYF
TGTGCCAGCAGCCCAGGAGGGTGGGGGCAAGAGACCCAGTACTTC
>TRBV5-1|TRBD2|few|TRBJ2-3
CASSGRGGSTDTQYF
TGCGCCAGCAGTGGGCGGGGGGGAAGCACAGATACGCAGTATTTT
>TRBV6-6|-|few|TRBJ1-2
CASSYSGMQGSGYTF
TGTGCCAGCAGTTACTCGGGGATGCAGGGATCGGGCTACACCTTC
>TRBV25-1|-|-|TRBJ2-7
CASQDKYYEQYF
TGTGCCAGCCAGGACAAATACTACGAGCAGTACTTC
>TRBV20-1|TRBD1|-|TRBJ2-5
CSARARDSQETQYF
TGCAGTGCTAGGGCTAGGGACAGTCAAGAGACCCAGTACTTC
>TRBV4-3|TRBD2|few|TRBJ2-4
CASSQALAGGRAKNIQYF
TGCGCCAGCAGCCAAGCGCTAGCGGGGGGGCGGGCCAAAAACATTCAGTACTTC
>TRBV12-3/TRBV12-4|-|many|TRBJ1-1
CASSYRAGGTEAFF
TGTGCCAGCAGTTACCGGGCTGGGGGCACTGAAGCTTTCTTT
>TRBV20-1|TRBD2|few|TRBJ2-1
CSASRRGSSYNEQFF
TGCAGTGCTAGTAGGCGGGGGAGCTCCTACAATGAGCAGTTCTTC
>TRBV27|TRBD1|-|TRBJ2-2
CASRDSNTGELFF
TGTGCCAGCCGGGACAGCAACACCGGGGAGCTGTTTTTT
>TRBV6-1|-|few|TRBJ2-3
CASSGDFTDTQYF
TGTGCCAGCAGTGGCGACTTCACAGATACGCAGTATTTT
>TRBV28|TRBD1|once|TRBJ2-7
CASRADRATYEQYF
TGTGCCAGCAGGGCCGACAGGGCCACCTACGAGCAGTACTTC
>TRBV7-9|-|-|TRBJ1-4
CASSETREKLFF
TGTGCCAGCAGCGAGACCCGTGAAAAACTGTTTTTT
>TRBV7-2|-|-|TRBJ2-7
CASSAQEPYEQYF
TGTGCCAGCAGCGCCCAAGAGCCCTACGAGCAGTACTTC
>TRBV6-6|-|-|TRBJ1-1
CASSYRGADTEAFF
TGTGCCAGCAGTTACAGGGGGGCGGACACTGAAGCTTTCTTT
>TRBV7-3|-|-|TRBJ2-1
CAGSPGAGYNEQFF
TGTGCCGGCAGCCCCGGGGCGGGTTACAATGAGCAGTTCTTC
>TRBV2|-|-|TRBJ2-1
CASSETSSSYNEQFF
TGTGCCAGCAGTGAGACTTCCAGCTCCTACAATGAGCAGTTCTTC
>TRBV10-3|-|-|TRBJ2-7
CAIRTDSGTGYEQYF
TGTGCCATCAGGACGGACTCCGGGACGGGGTACGAGCAGTACTTC
>TRBV12-3/TRBV12-4|-|-|TRBJ1-2
CASSFIGRTGYGYTF
TGTGCCAGCAGTTTCATTGGAAGGACGGGCTATGGCTACACCTTC
>TRBV13|-|-|TRBJ2-4
CASSLRPRRGNIQYF
TGTGCCAGCAGCTTACGCCCCAGGCGAGGAAACATTCAGTACTTC
>TRBV28|-|-|TRBJ2-7
CASIDGGNYEQYF
TGTGCCAGCATAGACGGGGGTAACTACGAGCAGTACTTC
>TRBV29-1|TRBD2|-|TRBJ2-3
CSVAKTSGTFTDTQYF
TGCAGCGTGGCAAAGACTAGCGGGACATTCACAGATACGCAGTATTTT
>TRBV4-3|-|few|TRBJ2-3
CASSHLGGVQTSTDTQYF
TGCGCCAGCAGCCACCTGGGCGGGGTCCAAACTAGCACAGATACGCAGTATTTT
>TRBV7-2|TRBD2|-|TRBJ2-3
CASSYLTSVHGPLTETQYF
TGTGCCAGCAGCTACCTGACTAGCGTCCATGGTCCGCTTACAGAGACGCAGTATTTT
>TRBV7-3|-|-|TRBJ2-7
CASSLIAGSSYEQYF
TGTGCCAGCAGCTTAATTGCGGGGAGCTCCTACGAGCAGTACTTC
>TRBV2|-|-|TRBJ2-7
CASSEGQLLSYEQYF
TGTGCCAGCAGTGAAGGACAGCTCCTATCCTACGAGCAGTACTTC
>TRBV6-6|-|many|TRBJ2-7
CASSYSMGQFNSYEQYF
TGTGCCAGCAGTTACTCGATGGGCCAGTTCAATTCCTACGAGCAGTACTTC
>TRBV10-3|-|few|TRBJ2-1
CAIRRQDQTYEQFF
TGTGCCATCAGGCGACAGGACCAGACCTATGAGCAGTTCTTC
>TRBV28|-|-|TRBJ2-3
CASNEAADTQYF
TGTGCCAGCAACGAAGCAGCAGATACGCAGTATTTT
>TRBV28|TRBD2|once|TRBJ2-1
CASSPRLAAASEKFF
TGTGCCAGCAGTCCCAGACTAGCGGCGGCCTCTGAAAAGTTCTTC
>TRBV24-1|TRBD1|-|TRBJ2-5
CATRDRGLTETQYF
TGTGCCACCCGGGACAGGGGGCTTACAGAGACCCAGTACTTC
>TRBV7-8|TRBD2|few|TRBJ2-1
CASSPTGTAGTSSLGTYNEQFF
TGTGCCAGCAGCCCGACCGGGACCGCCGGGACTAGCTCCCTCGGCACCTACAATGAGCAGTTCTTC
>TRBV20-1|-|-|TRBJ2-5
CSGSGPLGETQYF
TGCAGCGGGAGTGGTCCCCTGGGAGAGACCCAGTACTTC
>TRBV20-1|-|-|TRBJ2-5
CSARLGGEETQYF
TGCAGTGCTAGACTTGGTGGCGAAGAGACCCAGTACTTC
>TRBV6-5|-|many|TRBJ2-5
CASSYSETQYF
TGTGCCAGCAGTTACAGCGAGACCCAGTACTTC
>TRBV6-1|TRBD1|-|TRBJ2-3
CASSGQGALPTDTQYF
TGTGCCAGCAGTGGACAGGGGGCTCTCCCCACAGATACGCAGTATTTT
>TRBV5-1|TRBD2|-|TRBJ2-7
CASSETSGGPYEQYF
TGCGCCAGCAGCGAGACTAGCGGGGGGCCGTACGAGCAGTACTTC
>TRBV20-1|TRBD2|-|TRBJ2-1
CSASSGRSYNEQFF
TGCAGTGCGAGTAGCGGGAGGAGCTACAATGAGCAGTTCTTC
>TRBV5-1|-|few|TRBJ2-6
CASSSVWGASGANVLTF
TGCGCCAGCAGCTCGGTTTGGGGGGCTAGTGGGGCCAACGTCCTGACTTTC
>TRBV6-2/TRBV6-3|TRBD2|-|TRBJ2-5
CTTGTSVNEQYF
TGTACCACAGGGACTAGCGTCAATGAGCAGTACTTC
>TRBV7-2|-|few|TRBJ2-3
CASSLGVAPGTDTQYF
TGTGCCAGCAGCTTAGGGGTCGCACCCGGGACAGATACGCAGTATTTT
>TRBV10-3|-|once|TRBJ2-3
CAIRTADTDTQYF
TGTGCCATCAGAACAGCGGACACAGATACGCAGTATTTT